Each of the 22 T cell receptor beta chains below was sequenced from the same sample in a study of blood T cell repertoires in COVID-19. This table comes from immunoSEQ multiplex PCR, and its TCRdb copy is limited to in-frame clones, with some not included. The repertoire holds around 120,000 clones, with about four fifths as singletons. Source material: peripheral blood. These receptors originate from a man aged 40-50 years with active or convalescent COVID-19.

V usage is TRBV3-1 (or the pseudogene TRBV3-2) and J usage is TRBJ1-1; 7 bases line up with TRBD1. Germline V gene sequence: CDR1 LGHDT, CDR2 YNNKEL (reference sequence). CDR3 length equals 14 residues. Trimming cost V 2 bases and J 2 bases; bases outside gene matches: 2. The CDR3 DNA is TGTGCCAGCAGCCAAAACAGGGGTAACACTGAAGCTTTCTTT. Encoded protein: CASSQNRGNTEAFF.

This sequence joins TRBV18 and TRBJ1-2; 8 bases fit TRBD1. The CDR3 is 16 amino acids. Germline CDR1 and CDR2: KGHSH and LQKENI. Unmatched junction bases numbered 6, after V lost 2 bases and J lost 1 base. The CDR3 loop is CASSPDGDRINYGYTF. In DNA form, the CDR3 reads TGTGCCAGCTCACCAGATGGGGACAGGATTAACTATGGCTACACCTTC. Full variable domain (rest looked up from reference TRBV18 and TRBJ1-2): NAGVMQNPRHLVRRRGQEARLRCSPMKGHSHVYWYRQLPEEGLKFMVYLQKENIIDESGMPKERFSAEFPKEGPSILRIQQVVRGDSAAYFCASSPDGDRINYGYTFGSGTRLTVV.

This chain uses TRBV5-1 with TRBJ2-3; the match to TRBD2 covers 10 bases. With V trimmed by 6 bases and J by 3 bases, 7 bases remained unmatched. Germline CDR1 is SGHRS and CDR2 is YFSETQ. The CDR3 consists of 15 residues. CDR3 sequence reads: CASTQSGGATDTQYF. CDR3 sequence (DNA): TGCGCCAGCACCCAGAGCGGGGGGGCTACAGATACGCAGTATTTT.

This chain uses TRBV19 with TRBJ2-5, with 10 bases lining up with TRBD1. Germline-derived CDR1 and CDR2 are LNHDA and SQIVND (reference sequence). After removal of 5 bases from V and 4 bases from J, the junction contained 7 bases not matched to a gene. There are 15 residues in the CDR3. The CDR3 DNA follows: TGTGCCAGTAGTCCGACAGGGGGCCTTTTAGAGACCCAGTACTTC. Protein product: CASSPTGGLLETQYF.

The J gene is TRBJ1-1, the V gene TRBV5-1; D uncertain. The germline V and J ends were trimmed by 0 bases and 1 base, with 7 bases remaining between them. Germline V gene lookup returns CDR1 SGHRS and CDR2 YFSETQ. The CDR3 totals 14 residues. DNA of the CDR3: TGCGCCAGCAGCTTGGCACAGCAGAACACTGAAGCTTTCTTT. This translates into CASSLAQQNTEAFF.

The CDR3 DNA sequence: TGTGCCAGCACCCCAGGAGGGGTAGCGGGGCCCGTTACGAACACCGGGGAGCTGTTTTTT. Amino acid sequence: CASTPGGVAGPVTNTGELFF. V usage is TRBV7-9 and J usage is TRBJ2-2; 8 positions match TRBD2. The ends lost 7 bases at V and 0 bases at J; junction bases unmatched: 19. The CDR3 is made up of 20 amino acids. CDR1 and CDR2 (germline): SEHNR, FQNEAQ (reference sequence). Using reference TRBV7-9 and TRBJ2-2 for the parts outside the CDR3, the full variable domain is DTGVSQNPRHKITKRGQNVTFRCDPISEHNRLYWYRQTLGQGPEFLTYFQNEAQLEKSRLLSDRFSAERPKGSFSTLEIQRTEQGDSAMYLCASTPGGVAGPVTNTGELFFGEGSRLTVL.

V and J are TRBV15 and TRBJ2-1, with D possibly TRBD1 on 6 matching bases. The germline V and J ends were trimmed by 0 bases and 0 bases, with 9 bases remaining between them. Germline-derived CDR1 and CDR2 are LNHNV and YYDKDF (reference sequence). The CDR3 runs to 16 residues. This chain's CDR3 is CATSREQGSSYNEQFF. The DNA for the CDR3 is TGTGCCACCAGCAGAGAACAGGGTAGCTCCTACAATGAGCAGTTCTTC. The full variable domain, its missing parts supplied by reference TRBV15 and TRBJ2-1, is DAMVIQNPRYQVTQFGKPVTLSCSQTLNHNVMYWYQQKSSQAPKLLFHYYDKDFNNEADTPDNFQSRRPNTSFCFLDIRSPGLGDTAMYLCATSREQGSSYNEQFFGPGTRLTVL.

V is TRBV7-2 and J is TRBJ1-2, with 11 bases matching TRBD1. V shed 1 base and J 3 bases; nucleotides not matched to a gene: 4. Germline CDR1 reads SGHTA; CDR2 reads FQGNSA. The CDR3 covers 16 residues. CDR3 loop: CASSLGGTGGYYGYTF. As DNA, the CDR3 is TGTGCCAGCAGCTTAGGAGGGACAGGGGGTTACTATGGCTACACCTTC.

The chain joins TRBV7-3 to TRBJ2-7; TRBD1 matches at 8 bases. This CDR3 has 13 residues. The germline V gene encodes CDR1 SGHTA and CDR2 FQGTGA. The V gene end was trimmed by 5 bases and the J gene end by 4 bases; junction bases not matched to a gene: 4. The CDR3 sequence: CASSQGAGYEQYF. The CDR3 DNA reads TGTGCCAGCAGCCAGGGGGCAGGGTACGAGCAGTACTTC.

The rearrangement links TRBV6-1 to TRBJ1-2, with TRBD1 matching over 7 bases. Germline loops: CDR1 MNHNS, CDR2 SASEGT. The V segment lost 4 bases and the J segment 2 bases; nucleotides outside the gene matches: 10. This CDR3 has 16 residues. The CDR3 reads CASSGDGGQSNYGYTF. In DNA, the CDR3 is TGTGCCAGCAGTGGGGACGGGGGACAGTCAAACTATGGCTACACCTTC.

The CDR3: CASSLAGTGGYGYTF. CDR3 DNA sequence: TGTGCCAGCAGCTTAGCCGGGACAGGGGGCTATGGCTACACCTTC. This chain links TRBV7-9 with TRBJ1-2; 11 bases fit TRBD1. Germline assignment: CDR1 SEHNR and CDR2 FQNEAQ (reference sequence). J gave up 4 bases and V 0 bases, and 1 base lay outside the gene matches. The CDR3 length is 15 residues.

The V and J genes are TRBV7-2 and TRBJ1-1; TRBD1 matches at 7 bases. The V segment lost 3 bases and the J segment 6 bases; nucleotides outside the gene matches: 7. CDR1 SGHTA and CDR2 FQGNSA come from the germline V gene. The CDR3 is 14 amino acids. CDR3: CASSLRGGVAEAFF. CDR3 DNA sequence: TGTGCCAGCAGCTTGAGAGGGGGCGTCGCTGAAGCTTTCTTT.

The rearrangement uses TRBV11-2 and TRBJ2-2, with 9 positions matching TRBD2. CDR1 is SGHAT, CDR2 FQNNGV, per germline. CDR3 length: 16 amino acids. V trimming: 5 bases; J trimming: 5 bases; junction bases outside the gene matches: 9. The DNA of the CDR3 is TGTGCCAGCAGCCGGCGCGGGGGGGCGATTACCGGGGAGCTGTTTTTT. This encodes CASSRRGGAITGELFF.

This chain uses TRBV9 with TRBJ1-6; D gene ambiguous. Per germline, CDR1 SGDLS and CDR2 YYNGEE. V lost 0 bases and J lost 9, with 16 bases in between. The CDR3 spans 16 residues. CDR3: CASSVGLDRDGSPLHF. DNA of the CDR3: TGTGCCAGCAGCGTAGGGTTGGACCGGGATGGTTCACCCCTCCACTTT.

The sample holds one count of this clone. The chain links TRBV11-2 to TRBJ2-5; TRBD2 matches 13 bases. The V gene's germline CDR1 is SGHAT and CDR2 FQNNGV. Unmatched junction bases numbered 10, after V lost 5 bases and J lost 7 bases. The CDR3 covers 16 residues. CDR3 amino acids: CASSTGTSGIRGTQYF. The CDR3, as DNA: TGTGCCAGCAGCACCGGGACTAGCGGGATCAGGGGGACCCAGTACTTC. Drawing the rest from reference TRBV11-2 and TRBJ2-5, the complete variable domain is EAGVAQSPRYKIIEKRQSVAFWCNPISGHATLYWYQQILGQGPKLLIQFQNNGVVDDSQLPKDRFSAERLKGVDSTLKIQPAKLEDSAVYLCASSTGTSGIRGTQYFGPGTRLLVL.

CDR3 region: CASGTSGMVEQYF. In nucleotides, the CDR3 is TGTGCCAGCGGGACTAGCGGGATGGTCGAGCAGTACTTC. The V gene is TRBV6-5, the J gene TRBJ2-7; 13 bases fit TRBD2. Germline V gene lookup returns CDR1 MNHEY and CDR2 SVGAGI. V lost 8 bases to trimming and J lost 6 bases; unmatched junction nucleotides: 4. CDR3 length equals 13 residues.

CDR3: CSVEDTRRSYEQYF. CDR3 DNA sequence: TGCAGCGTTGAAGATACCCGACGGAGCTACGAGCAGTACTTC. The chain joins TRBV29-1 to TRBJ2-7; D remains unclear. Germline lookup yields CDR1 SQVTM and CDR2 ANQGSEA. The CDR3 has 14 amino acids. Deletions cut 0 bases from V and 3 bases from J, with 12 bases between.

The chain recombines TRBV19 with TRBJ1-2, with TRBD1 matching 8 bases. Germline V gene data show CDR1 as LNHDA and CDR2 as SQIVND (reference sequence). The CDR3 consists of 16 residues. V trimming: 1 base; J trimming: 7 bases; junction bases outside the gene matches: 11. CDR3 sequence (DNA): TGTGCCAGTAGTATAGTGTCCCGGCAGGGGGCGAGTGGCTACACCTTC. Amino acid sequence: CASSIVSRQGASGYTF. Complete variable domain (other parts from reference TRBV19 and TRBJ1-2): DGGITQSPKYLFRKEGQNVTLSCEQNLNHDAMYWYRQDPGQGLRLIYYSQIVNDFQKGDIAEGYSVSREKKESFPLTVTSAQKNPTAFYLCASSIVSRQGASGYTFGSGTRLTVV.

The chain combines TRBV9 with TRBJ2-3, with 9 bases that match TRBD1. Germline CDR1 and CDR2: SGDLS and YYNGEE. V shed 0 bases and J 7 bases; nucleotides not matched to a gene: 6. CDR3 length: 15 amino acids. The CDR3 DNA sequence: TGTGCCAGCAGCGTAGGGACAGGGGCAGCGAATACGCAGTATTTT. It is translated as CASSVGTGAANTQYF.

The chain is built from TRBV27 and TRBJ2-5; TRBD2 agrees at 10 bases. The J segment lost 5 bases and the V segment lost 8 bases, leaving 14 bases of the junction unmatched. Germline-derived CDR1 and CDR2 are MNHEY and SMNVEV (reference sequence). This CDR3 is 16 amino acids long. The CDR3 nucleotides read TGTGCCAGCGGCCGCCCCCGTAGCGGGGGGCAGGAGACCCAGTACTTC. It codes for CASGRPRSGGQETQYF.

This clone occurred once. The chain carries TRBV3-1 (or the pseudogene TRBV3-2) and TRBJ1-6, with TRBD1 identical over 7 bases. This CDR3 is built from 14 residues. Per germline, CDR1 LGHDT and CDR2 YNNKEL (reference sequence). Trimming at V came to 4 bases and at J to 7 bases, leaving 4 bases not matched to a gene. The CDR3 sequence is CASSLGQKNSPLHF. Here the CDR3 DNA reads TGTGCCAGCAGCCTGGGACAGAAGAATTCACCCCTCCACTTT.

The chain couples TRBV29-1 to TRBJ1-1; 8 nucleotides align to TRBD1. The V gene's germline CDR1 is SQVTM and CDR2 ANQGSEA. The CDR3 totals 13 residues. J was trimmed by 5 bases and V by 4 bases; bases with no gene match: 6. The CDR3, as DNA: TGCAGCGTTGGGACAGGGCCCAGAACTGAAGCTTTCTTT. It translates to CSVGTGPRTEAFF.